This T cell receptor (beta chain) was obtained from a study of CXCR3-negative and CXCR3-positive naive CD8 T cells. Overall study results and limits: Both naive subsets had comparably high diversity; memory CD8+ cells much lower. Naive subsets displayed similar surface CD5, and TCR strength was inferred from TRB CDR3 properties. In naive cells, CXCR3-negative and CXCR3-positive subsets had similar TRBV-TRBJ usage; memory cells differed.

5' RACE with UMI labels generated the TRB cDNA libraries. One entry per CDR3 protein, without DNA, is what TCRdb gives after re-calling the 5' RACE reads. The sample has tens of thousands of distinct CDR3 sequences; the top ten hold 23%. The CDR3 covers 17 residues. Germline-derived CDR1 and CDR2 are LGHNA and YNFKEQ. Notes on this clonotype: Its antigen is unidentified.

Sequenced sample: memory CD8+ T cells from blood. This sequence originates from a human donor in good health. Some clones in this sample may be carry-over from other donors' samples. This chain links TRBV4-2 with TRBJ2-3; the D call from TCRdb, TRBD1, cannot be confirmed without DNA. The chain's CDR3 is CASSLSRGGGSTDTQYF.